A selection of T cell receptor beta chains follows, all from one sample in a study of blood T cell repertoires in COVID-19. Sequenced by immunoSEQ multiplex PCR; TCRdb stores in-frame clones only, minus some. The sample carries 95,000 to 150,000 clones, nearly 90% recorded once. Sequencing was done on a sample of peripheral blood. These TCRs come from an older woman with COVID-19, enrolled during active disease. CDR3s include the opening cysteine and the closing phenylalanine or tryptophan. The D gene is left open where the match is weak. Rows may omit the clone size; those that give it use once, few, many or a size class.

J: TRBJ1-2; V: TRBV11-2; D: TRBD1; size: .; DNA: TGTGCCAGCAGGAGAACAGGGGGAAGGGGCTACACCTTC; CDR3: CASRRTGGRGYTF
J: TRBJ1-5; V: TRBV19; D: TRBD1; size: .; DNA: TGTGCCAGTAGTAGAAGCGTGCTGACAGGGAGCAATCAGCCCCAGCATTTT; CDR3: CASSRSVLTGSNQPQHF
J: TRBJ1-2; V: TRBV3-1/TRBV3-2; D: TRBD1; size: .; DNA: TGTGCCAGCAGCCGCCGGCGCGGGACAGGGATTTTGTTTGAAGGCTACACCTTC; CDR3: CASSRRRGTGILFEGYTF
J: TRBJ2-4; V: TRBV6-6; D: .; size: .; DNA: TGTGCCAGCAGTTACGGACAAGAAAACATTCAGTACTTC; CDR3: CASSYGQENIQYF
J: TRBJ1-2; V: TRBV7-9; D: .; size: once; DNA: TGTGCCAGCAGCGGCGTGGGGGCCTATGGCTACACCTTC; CDR3: CASSGVGAYGYTF
J: TRBJ1-3; V: TRBV3-1/TRBV3-2; D: .; size: .; DNA: TGTGCCAGCAGCCAAGTGGCTGCTGGAAACACCATATATTTT; CDR3: CASSQVAAGNTIYF
J: TRBJ1-6; V: TRBV11-2; D: .; size: .; DNA: TGTGCCAGCAGCTTATCTGGGCGTTATAATTCACCCCTCCACTTT; CDR3: CASSLSGRYNSPLHF
J: TRBJ1-2; V: TRBV3-1/TRBV3-2; D: .; size: .; DNA: TGTGCCAGCAGCCAAGATGGGGCGCATGGCTACACCTTC; CDR3: CASSQDGAHGYTF
J: TRBJ1-4; V: TRBV5-1; D: .; size: .; DNA: TGCGCCAGCAGCTTATCCTTACAGGCCGGTGAAAAACTGTTTTTT; CDR3: CASSLSLQAGEKLFF
J: TRBJ1-1; V: TRBV6-1; D: .; size: .; DNA: TGTGCCAGCAGTGAGACTATTATGAACACTGAAGCTTTCTTT; CDR3: CASSETIMNTEAFF
J: TRBJ2-1; V: TRBV6-4; D: .; size: .; DNA: TGTGCCAGCAGTCCAAGGCGGGGTCGTTCCTACAATGAGCAGTTCTTC; CDR3: CASSPRRGRSYNEQFF
J: TRBJ2-7; V: TRBV4-3; D: TRBD2; size: .; DNA: TGCGCCAGCAGCCAAGACGGGGGGTTGGGGTACGAGCAGTACTTC; CDR3: CASSQDGGLGYEQYF
J: TRBJ2-3; V: TRBV12-3/TRBV12-4; D: .; size: .; DNA: TGTGCCAGCAGTTTATGGCAGGATACGCAGTATTTT; CDR3: CASSLWQDTQYF
J: TRBJ1-1; V: TRBV18; D: .; size: .; DNA: TGTGCCAGCTCACTCATAGGGGTAAACACTGAAGCTTTCTTT; CDR3: CASSLIGVNTEAFF
J: TRBJ2-1; V: TRBV7-2; D: TRBD2; size: .; DNA: TGTGCCAGCAGCCTAAAACTAGCGGGGGGCTCCTACAATGAGCAGTTCTTC; CDR3: CASSLKLAGGSYNEQFF
J: TRBJ1-2; V: TRBV14; D: .; size: .; DNA: TGTGCCAGCAGCCAACACAGGGACGATGGCTACACCTTC; CDR3: CASSQHRDDGYTF
J: TRBJ2-2; V: TRBV24-1; D: TRBD1; size: .; DNA: TGTGCCACCAGTGACCACAGGGGATTCCCCGGGGAGCTGTTTTTT; CDR3: CATSDHRGFPGELFF
J: TRBJ2-1; V: TRBV18; D: .; size: .; DNA: TGTGCCAGCTCACCTAGCGCGGGGTATGAGCAGTTCTTC; CDR3: CASSPSAGYEQFF
J: TRBJ2-7; V: TRBV7-2; D: TRBD2; size: .; DNA: TGTGCCAGCAGCCTAGTGGGCGGGGGGGCGATCTACGAGCAGTACTTC; CDR3: CASSLVGGGAIYEQYF
J: TRBJ2-1; V: TRBV3-1/TRBV3-2; D: TRBD2; size: .; DNA: TGTGCCAGCAGCCAAGAATTGGCGGGGGGGCTTAGTGAGCAGTTCTTC; CDR3: CASSQELAGGLSEQFF
J: TRBJ2-1; V: TRBV6-2/TRBV6-3; D: TRBD2; size: .; DNA: TGTGCCAGCAGCCCTCTCCGGGGGGGACACTACAATGAGCAGTTCTTC; CDR3: CASSPLRGGHYNEQFF
J: TRBJ2-1; V: TRBV4-2; D: TRBD2; size: once; DNA: TGTGCCAGCAGCCAAGTAATGACCGGGACTAGCGGGGGTTATGAGCAGTTCTTC; CDR3: CASSQVMTGTSGGYEQFF
J: TRBJ1-2; V: TRBV5-8; D: TRBD1; size: .; DNA: TGTGCCAGCAGGGACCGGGACAGGGGCTCCTATGGCTACACCTTC; CDR3: CASRDRDRGSYGYTF
J: TRBJ2-5; V: TRBV6-5; D: .; size: .; DNA: TGTGCCAGCAGTTACAGTGTTGGGGGGGAGACCCAGTACTTC; CDR3: CASSYSVGGETQYF
J: TRBJ1-2; V: TRBV4-1; D: TRBD1; size: .; DNA: TGCGCCAGCAGCCCATCGCTGCGCGAGGGGGCCCTATATGGCTACACCTTC; CDR3: CASSPSLREGALYGYTF
J: TRBJ2-1; V: TRBV7-2; D: .; size: .; DNA: TGTGCCAGCAGCTTGGAAACAGCCGCCTACAATGAGCAGTTCTTC; CDR3: CASSLETAAYNEQFF
J: TRBJ2-7; V: TRBV6-5; D: TRBD1; size: .; DNA: TGTGCCAGCAGTAGGGACAGGGGTTATGAGCAGTACTTC; CDR3: CASSRDRGYEQYF
J: TRBJ1-5; V: TRBV18; D: TRBD1; size: .; DNA: TGTGCCAGCTCACCAGGGGGACAGGCGGGCAATCAGCCCCAGCATTTT; CDR3: CASSPGGQAGNQPQHF
J: TRBJ1-1; V: TRBV9; D: .; size: .; DNA: TGTGCCAGCACTCCGGGACAAAGAATGAACACTGAAGCTTTCTTT; CDR3: CASTPGQRMNTEAFF
J: TRBJ1-2; V: TRBV4-1; D: TRBD1; size: .; DNA: TGCGCCAGCAGCCAAGAACAGGGGTGGGGTGGCTACACCTTC; CDR3: CASSQEQGWGGYTF
J: TRBJ1-2; V: TRBV2; D: TRBD1; size: few; DNA: TGTGCCAGCAGTTTTTCGCAGGGGGTCGAGGGCTACACCTTC; CDR3: CASSFSQGVEGYTF
J: TRBJ1-5; V: TRBV7-6; D: .; size: .; DNA: TGTGCCAGCAGCCGGGGGGGCAGCAATCAGCCCCAGCATTTT; CDR3: CASSRGGSNQPQHF
J: TRBJ2-1; V: TRBV4-3; D: TRBD2; size: .; DNA: TGCGCCAGCAGTCGGGGGGGCCGGTCCTACAATGAGCAGTTCTTC; CDR3: CASSRGGRSYNEQFF
J: TRBJ1-3; V: TRBV10-3; D: .; size: once; DNA: TGTGCCACCAATCGACAGAAGAGCTCTGGAAACACCATATATTTT; CDR3: CATNRQKSSGNTIYF
J: TRBJ1-2; V: TRBV5-1; D: .; size: .; DNA: TGCGCCAGCAGACTAAATCCGACGGAGGGCCATAACTATGGCTACACCTTC; CDR3: CASRLNPTEGHNYGYTF
J: TRBJ2-1; V: TRBV5-1; D: TRBD1; size: .; DNA: TGCGCCAGCAGCCTTGACGGGACAGGATACAATGAGCAGTTCTTC; CDR3: CASSLDGTGYNEQFF
J: TRBJ1-4; V: TRBV19; D: .; size: .; DNA: TGTGCCAGTAGTATAAGGGGATCGGGTACAACTAATGAAAAACTGTTTTTT; CDR3: CASSIRGSGTTNEKLFF
J: TRBJ1-1; V: TRBV7-8; D: .; size: .; DNA: TGTGCCAGCAGCCTACAAAACATATTGAACACTGAAGCTTTCTTT; CDR3: CASSLQNILNTEAFF
J: TRBJ2-2; V: TRBV9; D: TRBD1; size: .; DNA: TGTGCCAGCAGCGCCCCGCAGGGGGCCTCCACCGGGGAGCTGTTTTTT; CDR3: CASSAPQGASTGELFF
J: TRBJ2-5; V: TRBV7-2; D: .; size: .; DNA: TGTGCCAGCACCCGACTAGGGCGGGCGGAGGAGACCCAGTACTTC; CDR3: CASTRLGRAEETQYF
J: TRBJ1-2; V: TRBV6-5; D: .; size: .; DNA: TGTGCCAGCAGGGAGGCGGTTAACTATGGCTACACCTTC; CDR3: CASREAVNYGYTF
J: TRBJ2-3; V: TRBV5-1; D: .; size: .; DNA: TGCGCCAGCAGCTTGGCAGGAGCAGGGGTTACACAGTCGTCCTACACAGATACGCAGTATTTT; CDR3: CASSLAGAGVTQSSYTDTQYF
J: TRBJ2-2; V: TRBV19; D: TRBD1; size: .; DNA: TGTGCCAGTACCGTTGGGGACAGGGTTAACACCGGGGAGCTGTTTTTT; CDR3: CASTVGDRVNTGELFF
J: TRBJ2-7; V: TRBV30; D: .; size: once; DNA: TGTGCCTGGAGTGTAGACAGCTACGAGCAGTACTTC; CDR3: CAWSVDSYEQYF
J: TRBJ2-7; V: TRBV3-1/TRBV3-2; D: TRBD1; size: .; DNA: TGTGCCAGCAGCCGGGACAGGGAACGTCCCGAGCAGTACTTC; CDR3: CASSRDRERPEQYF
J: TRBJ2-7; V: TRBV2; D: .; size: once; DNA: TGTGCCAGCACCGAAAGGGGGAATTCCTACGAGCAGTACTTC; CDR3: CASTERGNSYEQYF
J: TRBJ1-1; V: TRBV3-1/TRBV3-2; D: .; size: .; DNA: TGTGCCAGCAGCCGCCGGGCGGGAACAACTGAAGCTTTCTTT; CDR3: CASSRRAGTTEAFF
J: TRBJ1-1; V: TRBV27; D: .; size: .; DNA: TGTGCCAGCAGTCCTTCACCACAGGGGAACACTGAAGCTTTCTTT; CDR3: CASSPSPQGNTEAFF
J: TRBJ1-1; V: TRBV13; D: .; size: .; DNA: TGTGCCAGCAGCTGGAAGAGGACTGAAGCTTTCTTT; CDR3: CASSWKRTEAFF
J: TRBJ2-2; V: TRBV5-4; D: .; size: once; DNA: TGTGCCAGCAGCCGTTCAGGGTTCAACCCCCGGACCGGGGAGCTGTTTTTT; CDR3: CASSRSGFNPRTGELFF
J: TRBJ2-2; V: TRBV11-2; D: TRBD2; size: .; DNA: TGTGCCAGCAACCTAGCGGGGGGCGTCAACACCGGGGAGCTGTTTTTT; CDR3: CASNLAGGVNTGELFF
J: TRBJ1-2; V: TRBV19; D: .; size: .; DNA: TGTGCCAGTGGAAATACAGGTTCCGGCTACACCTTC; CDR3: CASGNTGSGYTF
J: TRBJ2-3; V: TRBV5-6; D: .; size: .; DNA: TGTGCCAGCAGCTTTCAGTACAGGGACGTAATTGATACGCAGTATTTT; CDR3: CASSFQYRDVIDTQYF
J: TRBJ2-7; V: TRBV4-2; D: .; size: .; DNA: TGTGCCAGCAGCCAAGCAAGGGGCTTCGTTATACAGCAGTACTTC; CDR3: CASSQARGFVIQQYF